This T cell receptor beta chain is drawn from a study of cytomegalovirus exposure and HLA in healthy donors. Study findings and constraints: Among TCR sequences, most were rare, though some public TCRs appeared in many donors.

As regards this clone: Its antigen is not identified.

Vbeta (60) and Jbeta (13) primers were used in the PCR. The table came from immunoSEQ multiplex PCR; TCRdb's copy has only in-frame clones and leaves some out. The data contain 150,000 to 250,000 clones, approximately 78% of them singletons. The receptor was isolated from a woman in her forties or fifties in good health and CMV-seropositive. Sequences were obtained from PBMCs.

Here the CDR3 DNA reads TGTGCCAGCAGCTTGGCCGACTCCTCCGCAGATACGCAGTATTTT. Its translation is CASSLADSSADTQYF. The chain employs TRBV11-3 and TRBJ2-3; no definite D call. Germline V gives CDR1 SGHNT, CDR2 YENEEA. CDR3 size: 15 residues. Trimming took off 3 bases at V and 4 bases at J, with 14 bases between the two ends.